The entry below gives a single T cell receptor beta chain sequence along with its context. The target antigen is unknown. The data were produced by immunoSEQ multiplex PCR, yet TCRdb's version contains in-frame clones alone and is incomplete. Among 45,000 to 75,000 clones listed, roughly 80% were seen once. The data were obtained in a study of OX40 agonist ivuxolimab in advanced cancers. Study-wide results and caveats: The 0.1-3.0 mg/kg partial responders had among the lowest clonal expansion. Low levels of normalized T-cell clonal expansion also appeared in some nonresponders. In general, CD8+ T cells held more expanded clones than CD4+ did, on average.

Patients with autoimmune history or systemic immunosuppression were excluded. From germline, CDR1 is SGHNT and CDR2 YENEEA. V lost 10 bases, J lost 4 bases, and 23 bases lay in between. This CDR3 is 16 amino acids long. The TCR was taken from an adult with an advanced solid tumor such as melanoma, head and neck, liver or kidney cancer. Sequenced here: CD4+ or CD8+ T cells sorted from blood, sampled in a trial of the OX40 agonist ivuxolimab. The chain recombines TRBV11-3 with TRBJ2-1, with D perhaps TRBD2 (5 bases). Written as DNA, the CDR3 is TGTGCCACCCAGCTTAGGTTCGGGGTTTTATACAATGAGCAGTTCTTC. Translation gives CATQLRFGVLYNEQFF. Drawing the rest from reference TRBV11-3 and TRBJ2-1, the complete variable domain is EAGVVQSPRYKIIEKKQPVAFWCNPISGHNTLYWYLQNLGQGPELLIRYENEEAVDDSQLPKDRFSAERLKGVDSTLKIQPAELGDSAVYLCATQLRFGVLYNEQFFGPGTRLTVL.